This T cell receptor beta chain originates from a study of T cell changes during pregnancy in multiple sclerosis. Clones were read by immunoSEQ multiplex PCR, and TCRdb kept only the in-frame ones, dropping some. Counted here are around 69,000 clones, over 75% occurring once; the ten biggest clones make up less than 5.5%. The receptor was isolated from a female donor with multiple sclerosis, enrolled in a pregnancy study. The sequencing used CD8+ T cells from peripheral blood mononuclear cells, collected before pregnancy.

The CDR3 DNA follows: TGTGCCAGTAGTATCGGGACTGTCCGGCCCCAGCATTTT. This gives the protein CASSIGTVRPQHF. This chain connects TRBV19 to TRBJ1-5; D possibly corresponds to TRBD1 (5 bases). The CDR3 runs 13 residues. Trimming stripped 3 bases from V and 9 bases from J, with 12 bases between. Germline-derived CDR1 and CDR2 are LNHDA and SQIVND (reference sequence).